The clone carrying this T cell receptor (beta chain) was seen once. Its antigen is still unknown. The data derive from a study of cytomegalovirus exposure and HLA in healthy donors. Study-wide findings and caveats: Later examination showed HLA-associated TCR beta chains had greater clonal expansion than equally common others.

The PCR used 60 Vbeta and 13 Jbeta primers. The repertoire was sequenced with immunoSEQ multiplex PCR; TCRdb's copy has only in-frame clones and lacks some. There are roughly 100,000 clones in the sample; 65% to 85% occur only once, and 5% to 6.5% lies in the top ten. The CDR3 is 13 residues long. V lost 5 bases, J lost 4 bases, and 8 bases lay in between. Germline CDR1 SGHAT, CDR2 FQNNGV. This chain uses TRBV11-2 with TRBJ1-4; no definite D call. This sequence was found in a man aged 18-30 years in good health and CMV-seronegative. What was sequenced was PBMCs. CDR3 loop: CASSGQINEKLFF. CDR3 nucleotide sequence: TGTGCCAGCAGCGGGCAGATTAATGAAAAACTGTTTTTT.